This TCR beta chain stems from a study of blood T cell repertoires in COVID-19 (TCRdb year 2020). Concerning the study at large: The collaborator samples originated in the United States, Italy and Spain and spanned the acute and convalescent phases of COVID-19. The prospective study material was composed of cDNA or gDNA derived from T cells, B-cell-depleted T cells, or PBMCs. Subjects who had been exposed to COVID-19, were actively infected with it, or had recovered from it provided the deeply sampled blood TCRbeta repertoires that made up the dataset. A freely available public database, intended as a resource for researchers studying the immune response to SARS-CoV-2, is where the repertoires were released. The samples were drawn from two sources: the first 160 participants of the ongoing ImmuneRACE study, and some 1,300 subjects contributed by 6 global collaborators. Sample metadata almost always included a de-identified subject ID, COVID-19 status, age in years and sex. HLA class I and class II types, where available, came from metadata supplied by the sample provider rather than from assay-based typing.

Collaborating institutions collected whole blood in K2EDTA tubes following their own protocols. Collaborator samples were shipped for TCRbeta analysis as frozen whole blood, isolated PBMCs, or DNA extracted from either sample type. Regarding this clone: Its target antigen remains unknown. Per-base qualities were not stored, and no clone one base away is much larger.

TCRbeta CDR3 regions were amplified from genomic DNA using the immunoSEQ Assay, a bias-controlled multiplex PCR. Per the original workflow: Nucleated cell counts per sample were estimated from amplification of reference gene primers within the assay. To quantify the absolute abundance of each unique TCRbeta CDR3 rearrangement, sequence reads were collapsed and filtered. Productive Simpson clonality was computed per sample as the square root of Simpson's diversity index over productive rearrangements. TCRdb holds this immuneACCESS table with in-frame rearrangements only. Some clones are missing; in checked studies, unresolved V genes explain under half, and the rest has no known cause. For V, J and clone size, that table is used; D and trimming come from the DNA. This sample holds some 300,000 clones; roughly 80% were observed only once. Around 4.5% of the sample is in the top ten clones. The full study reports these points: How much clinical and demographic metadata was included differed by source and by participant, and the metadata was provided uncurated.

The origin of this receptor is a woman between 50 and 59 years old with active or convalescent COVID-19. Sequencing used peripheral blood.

For the CDR3, the sequence is CASSYVPGQGYEQYF. The nucleotides are TGTGCCAGCAGTTACGTGCCGGGACAGGGCTACGAGCAGTACTTC. The chain employs TRBV6-5 and TRBJ2-7; 9 bases in between match TRBD1. V trim: 2 bases; J trim: 3 bases; unmatched bases: 5. The germline V gene sets CDR1 to MNHEY and CDR2 to SVGAGI. The CDR3, from cysteine to phenylalanine, totals 15 residues. Here the CDR3 DNA is all that survives: 45 bases in frame from base 1.